The rows below give T cell receptor beta chains drawn from one sample of a study of cytomegalovirus exposure and HLA in healthy donors. Only in-frame clones appear in the TCRdb table, and some are missing; sequencing was by immunoSEQ multiplex PCR. The sample holds 100,000 to 150,000 clones; about 79% are singletons and the top ten take around 1.8%. Sequencing was done on a sample of PBMCs. Source of these receptors: a man aged 45-65 years in good health and CMV-seronegative. Both conserved end residues are part of each CDR3. Fields, in order: V gene, J gene, D gene, clone size, CDR3 DNA, CDR3 protein. D genes are given only for firm matches. Size values are once, few and many counts, or a class for expanded clones, and some rows have none.

V gene: TRBV2
J gene: TRBJ1-1
D gene: NA
clone size: NA
CDR3 DNA: TGTGCCAGCAAAACAGGGACAACTGAAGCTTTCTTT
CDR3 protein: CASKTGTTEAFF

V gene: TRBV7-6
J gene: TRBJ2-2
D gene: NA
clone size: once
CDR3 DNA: TGTGCCAGCAGCGCCCAGACACAAACCGGGGAGCTGTTTTTT
CDR3 protein: CASSAQTQTGELFF

V gene: TRBV7-9
J gene: TRBJ2-5
D gene: NA
clone size: few
CDR3 DNA: TGTGCCAGCAGCCATGACAGGATTGAAGAGACCCAGTACTTC
CDR3 protein: CASSHDRIEETQYF

V gene: TRBV4-3
J gene: TRBJ1-2
D gene: NA
clone size: NA
CDR3 DNA: TGCGCCAGCAGCCTTGACAGTATGGCTGGCTACACCTTC
CDR3 protein: CASSLDSMAGYTF

V gene: TRBV5-8
J gene: TRBJ2-6
D gene: NA
clone size: NA
CDR3 DNA: TGTGCCAGCAGTCTCGAGGGGGCTGGGGCCAACGTCCTGACTTTC
CDR3 protein: CASSLEGAGANVLTF

V gene: TRBV6-1
J gene: TRBJ2-2
D gene: TRBD1
clone size: few
CDR3 DNA: TGTGGGACAGGGCGGGGTGGCACCGGGGAGCTGTTTTTT
CDR3 protein: CGTGRGGTGELFF

V gene: TRBV4-3
J gene: TRBJ1-4
D gene: NA
clone size: NA
CDR3 DNA: TGCGCCAGCAGCCTTCAACAGGGAGCTAATGAAAAACTGTTTTTT
CDR3 protein: CASSLQQGANEKLFF

V gene: TRBV2
J gene: TRBJ2-1
D gene: TRBD1
clone size: NA
CDR3 DNA: TGTGCCAGCAGTAGACAGGGATCCCCCGCCCAGCAGTTCTTC
CDR3 protein: CASSRQGSPAQQFF

V gene: TRBV30
J gene: TRBJ1-4
D gene: TRBD1
clone size: few
CDR3 DNA: TGTGCCTGGAGTGCGTCCCTCCGGGACAGTAAATATAATGAAAAACTGTTTTTT
CDR3 protein: CAWSASLRDSKYNEKLFF

V gene: TRBV6-5
J gene: TRBJ1-3
D gene: NA
clone size: once
CDR3 DNA: TGTGCCAGCAGCACCAGAGGTGGGGGGAACACCATATATTTT
CDR3 protein: CASSTRGGGNTIYF

V gene: TRBV29-1
J gene: TRBJ1-2
D gene: TRBD1
clone size: NA
CDR3 DNA: TGCAGCGTTGAACTCCAGGGGGACTATGGCTACACCTTC
CDR3 protein: CSVELQGDYGYTF